This TCR beta chain was sequenced for a study of regulatory dendritic cells for organ transplantation. Study findings and constraints: Mature dendritic cells appeared to drive more memory CD8+ clonal expansion than regulatory ones. Memory CD8+ T cells were the most oligoclonal; naive cells were highly diverse. Of resting T cell subsets, memory CD8+ had the most alloreactive clonotypes.

The germline V gene has CDR1 MNHEY and CDR2 SVGAGI. The CDR3 length is 14 residues. Trimming removed 2 bases from V and 5 bases from J; junction bases left unmatched: 4. Turning to this clone: What it binds is unknown.

CD4+ or CD8+ T cells were sorted as naive CD45RA+ or memory CD45RO+. Libraries were prepared by immunoSEQ multiplex PCR; TCRdb keeps only in-frame clonotypes and omits some of them. The table lists tens of thousands of clones, approximately 82% of them singletons. The chain carries TRBV6-5 and TRBJ2-7, with 9 bases matching TRBD1. The sequenced sample consisted of naive CD8+ T cells from blood. Subset in this sample: CD45RA+ naive T cells. This sequence was found in a human donor in good health. CDR3 loop: CASSYGTGWDEQYF. The CDR3 DNA sequence: TGTGCCAGCAGTTACGGGACAGGGTGGGACGAGCAGTACTTC.